A single sample gave rise to the 5 T cell receptor beta chains below, sequenced in a study of blood T cell repertoires in COVID-19. Measured with immunoSEQ multiplex PCR; TCRdb has only the in-frame clones, and not every one. The table shows approximately 350,000 clones, with approximately 89% occurring only once. Material: peripheral blood. The receptors stem from a woman aged 18 to 35 who had recovered from COVID-19.

The chain uses TRBV4-3 and TRBJ2-6; 12 bases line up with TRBD2. Germline V gene lookup returns CDR1 LGHNA and CDR2 YSLEER. The CDR3 totals 19 residues. V lost 3 bases, J lost 1 base, and 7 bases stayed unmatched. The CDR3 region is CASSHVMTSGRSGANVLTF. Written as DNA, the CDR3 is TGCGCCAGCAGCCATGTTATGACTAGCGGGAGATCTGGGGCCAACGTCCTGACTTTC.

This CDR3 is CASSLGTEAGNQPQHF. In DNA, the CDR3 is TGTGCCAGCAGCTTGGGTACGGAGGCAGGCAATCAGCCCCAGCATTTT. The chain couples TRBV5-4 to TRBJ1-5; no clear D gene. CDR1 SGHNT and CDR2 YYREEE come from the germline V gene (reference sequence). The CDR3 covers 16 residues. With 0 bases removed from V and 2 bases from J, the gap between germline ends came to 12 bases.

A few counts support this clone. The chain carries TRBV27 and TRBJ1-2, with a possible D match to TRBD1 (5 bases). Per the germline V gene, CDR1 is MNHEY and CDR2 is SMNVEV (reference sequence). The V end was cut by 3 bases, the J end by 7 bases, with 21 bases between. CDR3 length: 16 residues. CDR3 amino acids: CASSFRPTAALSGYTF. In DNA, the CDR3 is TGTGCCAGCAGTTTTCGGCCGACAGCCGCCCTCTCTGGCTACACCTTC.

About this clone itself: Different DNA sequences within this sample yield the same CDR3. The chain is built from TRBV11-3 and TRBJ2-1; D gene ambiguous. CDR1 is SGHNT, CDR2 YENEEA, per germline. CDR3 length: 14 amino acids. Trimming shortened V by 5 bases and J by 2 bases, and 10 bases separated the two germline ends. CDR3 loop: CASSPSGTYNEQFF. In nucleotides, the CDR3 is TGTGCCAGCAGCCCTAGTGGAACCTACAATGAGCAGTTCTTC.

This rearrangement joins TRBV11-3 to TRBJ1-4; 7 nucleotides align to TRBD1. The ends lost 5 bases at V and 8 bases at J; junction bases unmatched: 11. Germline V CDR1 and CDR2: SGHNT, YENEEA. The CDR3 runs to 15 residues. CDR3 loop: CASSPVGRGEEKLFF. Written as DNA, the CDR3 is TGTGCCAGCAGCCCTGTCGGCAGGGGGGAAGAAAAACTGTTTTTT.